The 12 T cell receptor beta chains listed next were all sequenced from one sample in a study of blood T cell dynamics during melanoma immunotherapy. Noted time point: pre-treatment baseline. Measured with immunoSEQ multiplex PCR; TCRdb has only the in-frame clones, and not every one. Among about 7,200 clones listed, more than 65% were seen once. The sample consisted of blood, taken from a patient treated with checkpoint blockade. Receptors were obtained from a human donor with melanoma.

This sequence joins TRBV28 and TRBJ1-1, with D possibly TRBD1 on 5 matching bases. The V end lost 7 bases, the J end lost 0 bases, and 21 bases lay between the germline ends. Germline V gives CDR1 MDHEN, CDR2 SYDVKM. The CDR3 has 17 amino acids. The CDR3 region has the DNA TGTGCCAGCACCCTTGGGGCCGGCCTCAGTTTGAACACTGAAGCTTTCTTT. Its translation is CASTLGAGLSLNTEAFF.

The chain employs TRBV4-2 and TRBJ1-1; D ambiguous. The germline gives CDR1 LGHNA, CDR2 YNFKEQ. Trimming took off 0 bases at V and 7 bases at J, with 6 bases between the two ends. The CDR3 has 12 residues. The CDR3 here is CASSQDTDEAFF. The CDR3 DNA is TGTGCCAGCAGCCAAGATACGGATGAAGCTTTCTTT.

On this clone itself: At one of its ends the junction is not consistent with the germline gene, which may arise from a read error. The rearrangement links TRBV7-6 to TRBJ1-2, with 7 bases fitting TRBD1. This CDR3 comprises 13 residues. The V gene's germline CDR1 is SGHVS and CDR2 FNYEAQ. The CDR3 is CASSDGTDYGYAF. CDR3 DNA: TGTGCCAGCAGCGATGGGACAGACTATGGCTACGCCTTC.

The V gene is TRBV2, the J gene TRBJ2-7; a possible D gene is TRBD1 (5 bases). The length of the CDR3 is 16 residues. The germline V and J ends were trimmed by 7 bases and 2 bases, with 21 bases remaining between them. Germline V gene data show CDR1 as SNHLY and CDR2 as FYNNEI. The CDR3 region is CASTERAGAIPYEQYF. The CDR3 coding sequence is TGTGCCAGCACCGAGCGAGCTGGGGCGATACCCTACGAGCAGTACTTC.

The V gene is TRBV30, the J gene TRBJ2-7; maybe TRBD2 (6 bases). CDR3 length equals 14 residues. Trimming took off 0 bases at V and 3 bases at J, with 12 bases between the two ends. Germline V gives CDR1 GTSNPN, CDR2 SVGIG (reference sequence). Written as DNA, the CDR3 is TGTGCCTGGAGTGTAACGGGAGACCTCTACGAGCAGTACTTC. Protein sequence: CAWSVTGDLYEQYF. Combining the CDR3 with reference TRBV30 and TRBJ2-7 gives the whole variable domain SQTIHQWPATLVQPVGSPLSLECTVEGTSNPNLYWYRQAAGRGLQLLFYSVGIGQISSEVPQNLSASRPQDRQFILSSKKLLLSDSGFYLCAWSVTGDLYEQYFGPGTRLTVT.

V and J are TRBV2 and TRBJ2-3; D uncertain. Trimming removed 2 bases at V and 5 bases at J, with 5 bases between. Germline V gene data show CDR1 as SNHLY and CDR2 as FYNNEI. The CDR3 consists of 12 residues. This CDR3 reads CASSELRDTQYF. The DNA of the CDR3 is TGTGCCAGCAGTGAATTGAGAGATACGCAGTATTTT.

This chain joins TRBV5-1 and TRBJ2-1, with 12 nucleotides matching TRBD2. Germline V lookup: CDR1 SGHRS, CDR2 YFSETQ. This CDR3 comprises 15 residues. After removal of 4 bases from V and 10 bases from J, the junction contained 9 bases not matched to a gene. CDR3 sequence reads: CASSETSGRFWEQFF. The CDR3 DNA sequence: TGCGCCAGCAGCGAGACTAGCGGGAGATTCTGGGAGCAGTTCTTC.

The genes are TRBV6-4 and TRBJ2-1; D perhaps matches TRBD2 (6 bases). This CDR3 contains 15 residues. Trimming removed 5 bases from V and 3 bases from J, with 14 bases in between. CDR1 and CDR2 (germline): MRHNA, SNTAGT. The CDR3 is CASSRGSGGYNEQFF. In DNA form, the CDR3 reads TGTGCCAGCAGTCGAGGCTCCGGGGGCTACAATGAGCAGTTCTTC.

The chain joins TRBV4-1 to TRBJ2-7; TRBD1 matches at 8 bases. In germline, CDR1 is MGHRA, CDR2 YSYEKL. This CDR3 comprises 17 residues. Trimming removed 0 bases from V and 4 bases from J; junction bases left unmatched: 11. In DNA, the CDR3 is TGCGCCAGCAGCCAAGATCTTCTGGTGGACAGGGCTTACGAGCAGTACTTC. Translating it yields CASSQDLLVDRAYEQYF.

This clone was recorded once. The chain links TRBV5-1 to TRBJ2-7; 11 positions match TRBD2. V was clipped by 0 bases and J by 6 bases; unmatched bases: 5. Germline V CDR1 and CDR2: SGHRS, YFSETQ. This CDR3 is built from 15 residues. The DNA of the CDR3 is TGCGCCAGCAGCTTGGTGCTAGCGGGAGGCGGCGAGCAGTACTTC. Its protein product is CASSLVLAGGGEQYF.

J is TRBJ2-1 and V is TRBV7-6; 7 bases map to TRBD2. The CDR3 extends over 12 amino acids. From germline, CDR1 is SGHVS and CDR2 FNYEAQ. J was trimmed by 9 bases and V by 8 bases; bases with no gene match: 7. The CDR3 here is CASRGLDSEQFF. Here the CDR3 DNA reads TGTGCCAGCCGAGGACTAGATAGTGAGCAGTTCTTC.

V usage is TRBV19 and J usage is TRBJ2-5, with D perhaps given as TRBD1 or TRBD2 (6 bases each). Germline CDR1 reads LNHDA; CDR2 reads SQIVND (reference sequence). V dropped 3 bases and J dropped 5 bases, with 16 bases sitting between them. The CDR3 has 15 residues. CDR3 bases: TGTGCCAGTAGTATGATGGGGGGCAGCGTGGAGACCCAGTACTTC. This sequence encodes CASSMMGGSVETQYF.